The 26 T cell receptor beta chains below all came from one sample that was sequenced in a study of blood T cell repertoires in COVID-19. Only in-frame clones appear in the TCRdb table, and some are missing; sequencing was by immunoSEQ multiplex PCR. This table has about 15,000 clones, 75% to 90% appearing once. Sequencing used peripheral blood. The receptors were sampled from a man aged 65-85 years in a cohort sampled during active COVID-19.

In nucleotides, the CDR3 is TGTGCCAGCAGCTTGGGCTCTAGCACAGATACGCAGTATTTT. It specifies CASSLGSSTDTQYF. The rearrangement links TRBV11-3 to TRBJ2-3; no firm D call. Trimming removed 3 bases from V and 0 bases from J, with 7 bases in between. From germline, CDR1 is SGHNT and CDR2 YENEEA. The CDR3 covers 14 residues.

This chain connects TRBV7-3 to TRBJ2-1, with 14 bases identical to TRBD2. CDR3 length: 15 residues. The germline CDR1 and CDR2 sequences are SGHTA and FQGTGA. Trimming at V came to 5 bases and at J to 9 bases, leaving 6 bases not matched to a gene. CDR3 sequence: CASSAPGLAGVEQFF. DNA of the CDR3: TGTGCCAGCAGCGCCCCGGGACTAGCGGGAGTTGAGCAGTTCTTC.

The gene calls are TRBV11-2 and TRBJ2-2, with 10 bases that match TRBD2. With V trimmed by 3 bases and J by 5 bases, 6 bases remained unmatched. CDR3 size: 16 residues. Germline V gene lookup returns CDR1 SGHAT and CDR2 FQNNGV. CDR3 loop: CASSFGLAELTGELFF. As DNA, the CDR3 is TGTGCCAGCAGCTTCGGACTAGCGGAGCTTACCGGGGAGCTGTTTTTT. Full variable domain (remainder filled in from reference TRBV11-2 and TRBJ2-2): EAGVAQSPRYKIIEKRQSVAFWCNPISGHATLYWYQQILGQGPKLLIQFQNNGVVDDSQLPKDRFSAERLKGVDSTLKIQPAKLEDSAVYLCASSFGLAELTGELFFGEGSRLTVL.

V is TRBV19 and J is TRBJ2-1; a weak D match, TRBD1 (6 bases). The CDR3 consists of 14 residues. Per germline, CDR1 LNHDA and CDR2 SQIVND (reference sequence). V lost 4 bases to trimming and J lost 5 bases, with 12 bases between them. The CDR3 DNA reads as TGTGCCAGTAGTAAACTTGCAGGGGACAATGAGCAGTTCTTC. Its protein product is CASSKLAGDNEQFF.

The V call is TRBV5-1, the J call TRBJ1-1, with 7 bases fitting TRBD1. Trimming took 5 bases from V and 6 from J; bases not matched to a gene: 10. Germline lookup yields CDR1 SGHRS and CDR2 YFSETQ. This CDR3 comprises 14 residues. This CDR3 reads CASSFDRVGAEAFF. The CDR3 DNA reads TGCGCCAGCAGTTTCGACAGGGTGGGCGCTGAAGCTTTCTTT. Together with reference TRBV5-1 and TRBJ1-1, the CDR3 gives the full variable domain: KAGVTQTPRYLIKTRGQQVTLSCSPISGHRSVSWYQQTPGQGLQFLFEYFSETQRNKGNFPGRFSGRQFSNSRSEMNVSTLELGDSALYLCASSFDRVGAEAFFGQGTRLTVV.

The chain employs TRBV19 and TRBJ2-5, with a possible D match to TRBD2 (6 bases). CDR1 LNHDA and CDR2 SQIVND come from the germline V gene (reference sequence). The CDR3 is 14 amino acids. With 6 bases removed from V and 4 bases from J, the gap between germline ends came to 15 bases. The CDR3 DNA reads as TGTGCCAGTAGCAACTCCGGGAGTGCAGAGACCCAGTACTTC. This codes for CASSNSGSAETQYF.

The chain carries TRBV27 and TRBJ2-6; 9 nucleotides match TRBD2. Germline V gene sequence: CDR1 MNHEY, CDR2 SMNVEV (reference sequence). There are 18 residues in the CDR3. J lost 2 bases, V lost 3 bases, and 8 bases had no gene match. The chain's CDR3 is CASSFLGTSPAGANVLTF. The DNA for the CDR3 is TGTGCCAGCAGTTTTTTAGGGACTAGCCCAGCTGGGGCCAACGTCCTGACTTTC.

This clone was observed once. The rearrangement joins TRBV7-9 to TRBJ2-7; TRBD1 matches at 8 bases. CDR1 and CDR2 (germline): SEHNR, FQNEAQ (reference sequence). The CDR3 is 16 amino acids. J gave up 7 bases and V 6 bases, and 17 bases lay outside the gene matches. CDR3: CASSRLYDRGVGEQYF. CDR3 sequence (DNA): TGTGCCAGCAGTCGTCTCTATGACAGGGGCGTAGGGGAGCAGTACTTC.

The V gene is TRBV28, the J gene TRBJ1-1, with a possible D match to TRBD1 (5 bases). CDR3 length: 10 amino acids. The V end lost 10 bases, the J end lost 10 bases, and 13 bases lay between the germline ends. CDR1 is MDHEN and CDR2 is SYDVKM in the germline V gene. CDR3 amino acids: CAIGRAGAFF. DNA of the CDR3: TGTGCCATCGGCAGGGCCGGAGCTTTCTTT.

In DNA form, the CDR3 reads TGTGCCAGCAGCGCCCTGGGAGCAGATACGCAGTATTTT. Translated, it gives CASSALGADTQYF. The chain employs TRBV7-9 and TRBJ2-3, with TRBD2 as a possible D gene (5 bases). The V end lost 5 bases, the J end lost 4 bases, and 10 bases lay between the germline ends. The V gene's germline CDR1 is SEHNR and CDR2 FQNEAQ (reference sequence). The CDR3 length is 13 residues.

This clone has only one observation. The gene calls are TRBV4-1 and TRBJ2-1, with D possibly TRBD2 on 6 matching bases. The CDR3 is 16 residues long. Trimming left V 1 base short and J 7 bases short, with 17 bases between. Germline assignment: CDR1 MGHRA and CDR2 YSYEKL. CDR3 in DNA: TGCGCCAGCAGCCAAGCCCTAACTAGCTTAAGTAATGAGCAGTTCTTC. As protein: CASSQALTSLSNEQFF.

On this clone: A much larger clone lies a single base off, so this may be a read error. J is TRBJ2-7 and V is TRBV7-9, with 9 bases lining up with TRBD2. Germline V gene data show CDR1 as SEHNR and CDR2 as FQNEAQ (reference sequence). The CDR3 sequence is 15 residues long. The trim removed 3 bases at V and 2 bases at J, leaving 5 bases unmatched. The CDR3 bases are TGTGCCAGCAGCTTGGCGGGGGGGGAAACCTACGAGCAGTACTTC. It is translated as CASSLAGGETYEQYF.

The chain carries TRBV6-6 and TRBJ2-7; 13 positions agree with TRBD2. CDR1 and CDR2 from the germline V gene are MNHNY and SVGAGI (reference sequence). The CDR3 runs 15 residues. The trim removed 5 bases at V and 5 bases at J, leaving 6 bases unmatched. The CDR3, as DNA: TGTGCCAGCAGTGGGCGGACTAGCGGGAGCCACGAGCAGTACTTC. This gives the protein CASSGRTSGSHEQYF.

V usage is TRBV5-4 and J usage is TRBJ2-5; no reliable D call. CDR1 and CDR2 (germline): SGHNT, YYREEE (reference sequence). V shed 0 bases and J shed 3 bases, with 9 bases lying between them. CDR3 length equals 14 residues. For the CDR3, the DNA is TGTGCCAGCAGCTTGGATCCCTACGAAGAGACCCAGTACTTC. Protein: CASSLDPYEETQYF. The complete variable domain, with remaining parts taken from reference TRBV5-4 and TRBJ2-5, reads ETGVTQSPTHLIKTRGQQVTLRCSSQSGHNTVSWYQQALGQGPQFIFQYYREEENGRGNFPPRFSGLQFPNYSSELNVNALELDDSALYLCASSLDPYEETQYFGPGTRLLVL.

The CDR3 is CASSYLAGGPYNEQFF. The CDR3 nucleotides are TGTGCCAGCAGCTACTTAGCGGGAGGTCCCTACAATGAGCAGTTCTTC. The chain carries TRBV11-2 and TRBJ2-1; the match to TRBD2 covers 10 bases. There are 16 residues in the CDR3. The junction had 5 bases not matched to a gene; V was cut back by 4 bases and J by 2 bases. Looked up from germline, CDR1 is SGHAT and CDR2 is FQNNGV.

By frequency in the sample, this clone is medium-sized. This chain joins TRBV4-1 and TRBJ2-7; D is perhaps TRBD1 (6 bases). Trimming cost V 3 bases and J 0 bases, with 12 bases left between them. Germline V gene lookup returns CDR1 MGHRA and CDR2 YSYEKL. This CDR3 spans 15 amino acids. The CDR3: CASSQGHQSSYEQYF. CDR3 in DNA: TGCGCCAGCAGCCAGGGACACCAGAGCTCCTACGAGCAGTACTTC.

This chain connects TRBV18 to TRBJ1-1, with 8 bases lining up with TRBD1. This CDR3 is 15 amino acids long. Germline V gene lookup returns CDR1 KGHSH and CDR2 LQKENI. Trimming removed 2 bases from V and 1 base from J; junction bases left unmatched: 3. This chain's CDR3 is CASSPTGQGNTEAFF. DNA for the CDR3: TGTGCCAGCTCACCAACAGGACAGGGGAACACTGAAGCTTTCTTT. Variable domain in full (rest from reference TRBV18 and TRBJ1-1): NAGVMQNPRHLVRRRGQEARLRCSPMKGHSHVYWYRQLPEEGLKFMVYLQKENIIDESGMPKERFSAEFPKEGPSILRIQQVVRGDSAAYFCASSPTGQGNTEAFFGQGTRLTVV.

This chain links TRBV7-3 with TRBJ1-2; D perhaps matches TRBD1 (6 bases). CDR1 SGHTA and CDR2 FQGTGA come from the germline V gene. Trimming pared 4 bases from V and 1 base from J, leaving 10 bases between. This CDR3 spans 14 amino acids. The CDR3 DNA reads TGTGCCAGCAGCTCCGACAGGATTAACTATGGCTACACCTTC. It encodes CASSSDRINYGYTF.

CDR3 amino acids: CATSLSPPPNTGELFF. Here the CDR3 DNA reads TGTGCCACCAGCTTAAGCCCCCCCCCGAACACCGGGGAGCTGTTTTTT. The chain uses TRBV15 and TRBJ2-2; D unclear. The V end was cut by 5 bases, the J end by 0 bases, with 13 bases between. Germline V CDR1 and CDR2: LNHNV, YYDKDF (reference sequence). The CDR3 sequence is 16 residues long.

The chain is built from TRBV5-6 and TRBJ2-3; D unresolved. CDR3 length: 14 residues. Germline assignment: CDR1 SGHDT and CDR2 YYEEEE. The ends were cut back, 5 bases at V and 2 bases at J, with 12 bases in the middle. The CDR3 coding sequence is TGTGCCAGCAGTCTTTCAAGCCTCACAGATACGCAGTATTTT. The encoded protein is CASSLSSLTDTQYF.

This clone was seen only once. The chain combines TRBV11-2 with TRBJ2-7, with 9 bases lining up with TRBD1. The V gene's germline CDR1 is SGHAT and CDR2 FQNNGV. CDR3 length: 14 residues. J gave up 5 bases and V 4 bases, and 6 bases lay outside the gene matches. Here the CDR3 DNA reads TGTGCCAGCAGCTGGTATACAGGGGGCGACGAGCAGTACTTC. It translates to CASSWYTGGDEQYF.

This rearrangement joins TRBV6-6 to TRBJ2-3, with TRBD2 as a possible D gene (5 bases). In germline, CDR1 is MNHNY, CDR2 SVGAGI (reference sequence). This CDR3 is 17 amino acids long. Trimming cost V 5 bases and J 2 bases, with 20 bases left between them. The CDR3 DNA follows: TGTGCCAGCAGTCCACCCGTAGCGCGACACCCCACAGATACGCAGTATTTT. As protein: CASSPPVARHPTDTQYF.

The chain joins TRBV5-8 to TRBJ2-7, with unresolved D. Germline CDR1 is SGHTS and CDR2 is YDEGEE. V was trimmed by 1 base and J by 0 bases, leaving 5 bases between them. This CDR3 contains 13 residues. CDR3 sequence: CASSLIASYEQYF. As DNA, the CDR3 is TGTGCCAGCAGCTTGATAGCCTCCTACGAGCAGTACTTC.

This clone was detected a few times. The V call is TRBV2, the J call TRBJ2-5, with 8 bases fitting TRBD2. Germline lookup yields CDR1 SNHLY and CDR2 FYNNEI. The CDR3 totals 15 residues. After removal of 8 bases from V and 4 bases from J, the junction contained 12 bases not matched to a gene. DNA of the CDR3: TGTGCCAGCGGCCCCCCAGCGGGAGAGGGAGAGACCCAGTACTTC. Translated, it gives CASGPPAGEGETQYF.

The chain uses TRBV4-1 and TRBJ2-3, with 7 nucleotides matching TRBD2. Germline CDR1 MGHRA, CDR2 YSYEKL. This CDR3 is built from 18 residues. The ends lost 0 bases at V and 1 base at J; junction bases unmatched: 10. The CDR3 bases are TGCGCCAGCAGCCAAGAAGCTGTAGGACTAGGGCGCACAGATACGCAGTATTTT. Amino acids: CASSQEAVGLGRTDTQYF.

V is TRBV28 and J is TRBJ2-2; the match to TRBD1 covers 7 bases. Germline V lookup: CDR1 MDHEN, CDR2 SYDVKM. V shed 6 bases and J 7 bases; nucleotides not matched to a gene: 2. This CDR3 has 12 amino acids. CDR3 in amino acids: CASRRTGGELFF. CDR3 in DNA: TGTGCCAGCAGGAGGACAGGCGGGGAGCTGTTTTTT.